The source of this T cell receptor beta chain is a study of vaccination and CD4 T cells after COVID-19. Study-wide background: Participants, all vaccine recipients, received two doses of either BNT162b2 or mRNA-1273. Regarding the study as a whole: For convalescent patients, a median 86.3% of reactive clones surfaced exclusively after vaccination.

Treatment denoted: approximately nine-day PBMC culture with coronavirus spike peptide pools or control peptides (ViraFEST assay). The authors cultured two million PBMCs per well with 8.5 to 10 IU/ml IL-2 and about 10 ug/ml peptide pools. Looked up from germline, CDR1 is KGHDR and CDR2 is SFDVKD. CDR3 size: 16 residues. V lost 5 bases to trimming and J lost 7 bases, with 20 bases between them. This clonotype was seen just once. Its specificity is not known. Oncomine TCR Beta short-read sequencing was applied to DNA from cultured CD4+ T cells. TCRdb processed the PCR reads anew with MiXCR; each CDR3 protein has one entry. This table has about 17,000 distinct CDR3 sequences, about 38% appearing once.

Sequenced material: CD4+ T cells from blood, cultured in vitro. The chain couples TRBV24-1 to TRBJ2-1; D possibly corresponds to TRBD1 (6 bases). The TCR was taken from a human donor who had recovered from COVID-19. CDR3: CATSATGQGYQNEQFF. The CDR3 region has the DNA TGTGCCACCAGTGCTACAGGGCAGGGTTACCAAAATGAGCAGTTCTTC.